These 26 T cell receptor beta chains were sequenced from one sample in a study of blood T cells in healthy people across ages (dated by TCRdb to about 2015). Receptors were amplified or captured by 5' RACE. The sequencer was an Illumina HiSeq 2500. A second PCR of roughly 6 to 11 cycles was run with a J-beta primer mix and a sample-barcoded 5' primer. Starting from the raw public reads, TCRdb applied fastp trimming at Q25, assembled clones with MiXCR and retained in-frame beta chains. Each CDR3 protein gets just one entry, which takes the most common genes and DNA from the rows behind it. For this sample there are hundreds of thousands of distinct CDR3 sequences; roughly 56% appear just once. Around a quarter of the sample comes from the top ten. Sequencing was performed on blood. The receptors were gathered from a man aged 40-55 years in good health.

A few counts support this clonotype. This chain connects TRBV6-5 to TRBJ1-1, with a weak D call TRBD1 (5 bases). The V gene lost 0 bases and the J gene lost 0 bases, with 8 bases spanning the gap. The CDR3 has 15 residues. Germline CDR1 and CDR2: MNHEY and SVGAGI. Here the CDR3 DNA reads TGTGCCAGCAGTTACTCGGGGGTCATGAACACTGAAGCTTTCTTT. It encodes CASSYSGVMNTEAFF.

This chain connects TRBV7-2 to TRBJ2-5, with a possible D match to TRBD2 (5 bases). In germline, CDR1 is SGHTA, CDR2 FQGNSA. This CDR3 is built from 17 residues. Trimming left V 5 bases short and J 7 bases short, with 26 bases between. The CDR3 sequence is CASSQETLGLKSGTQYF. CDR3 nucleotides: TGTGCCAGCAGCCAAGAGACGCTAGGGCTCAAAAGCGGGACCCAGTACTTC. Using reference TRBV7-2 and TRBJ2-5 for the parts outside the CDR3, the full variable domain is GAGVSQSPSNKVTEKGKDVELRCDPISGHTALYWYRQSLGQGLEFLIYFQGNSAPDKSGLPSDRFSAERTGGSVSTLTIQRTQQEDSAVYLCASSQETLGLKSGTQYFGPGTRLLVL.

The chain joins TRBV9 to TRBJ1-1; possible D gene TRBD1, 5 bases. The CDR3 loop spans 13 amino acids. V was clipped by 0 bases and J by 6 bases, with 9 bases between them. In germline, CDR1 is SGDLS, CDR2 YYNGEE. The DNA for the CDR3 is TGTGCCAGCAGCGTAGGGACAACTTCTGAAGCTTTCTTT. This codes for CASSVGTTSEAFF.

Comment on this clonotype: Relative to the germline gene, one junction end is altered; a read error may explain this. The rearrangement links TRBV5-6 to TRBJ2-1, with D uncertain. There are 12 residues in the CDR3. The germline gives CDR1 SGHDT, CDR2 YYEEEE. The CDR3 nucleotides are TGTGCCAGCAGCCCGGTCAACAATAAGCAGTTCTTC. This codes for CASSPVNNKQFF.

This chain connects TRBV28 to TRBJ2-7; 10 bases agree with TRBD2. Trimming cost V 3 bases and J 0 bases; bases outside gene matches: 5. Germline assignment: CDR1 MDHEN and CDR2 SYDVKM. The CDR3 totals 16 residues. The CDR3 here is CASSFPLAGSSYEQYF. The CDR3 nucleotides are TGTGCCAGCAGTTTCCCACTAGCGGGGAGCTCCTACGAGCAGTACTTC. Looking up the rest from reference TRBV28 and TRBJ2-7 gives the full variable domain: DVKVTQSSRYLVKRTGEKVFLECVQDMDHENMFWYRQDPGLGLRLIYFSYDVKMKEKGDIPEGYSVSREKKERFSLILESASTNQTSMYLCASSFPLAGSSYEQYFGPGTRLTVT.

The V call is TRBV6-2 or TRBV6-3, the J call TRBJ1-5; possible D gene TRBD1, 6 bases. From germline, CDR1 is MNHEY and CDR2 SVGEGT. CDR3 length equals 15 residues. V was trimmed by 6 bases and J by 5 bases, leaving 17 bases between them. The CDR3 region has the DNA TGTGCCAGCAGGAGACCGCAGGGGCAAGATCAGCCCCAGCATTTT. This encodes CASRRPQGQDQPQHF.

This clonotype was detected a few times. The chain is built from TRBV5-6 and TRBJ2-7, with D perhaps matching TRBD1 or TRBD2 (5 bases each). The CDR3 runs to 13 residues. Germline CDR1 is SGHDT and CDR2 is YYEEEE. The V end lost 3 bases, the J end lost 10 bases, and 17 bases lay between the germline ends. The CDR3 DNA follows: TGTGCCAGCAGCTCGGTGGGTTCGGGGCCCCAGTACTTC. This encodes CASSSVGSGPQYF.

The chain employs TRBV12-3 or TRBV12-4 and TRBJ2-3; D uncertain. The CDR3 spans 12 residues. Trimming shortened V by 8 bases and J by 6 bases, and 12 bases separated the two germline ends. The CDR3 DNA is TGTGCCAGCGGATTGGGTGGCGATACGCAGTATTTT. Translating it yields CASGLGGDTQYF.

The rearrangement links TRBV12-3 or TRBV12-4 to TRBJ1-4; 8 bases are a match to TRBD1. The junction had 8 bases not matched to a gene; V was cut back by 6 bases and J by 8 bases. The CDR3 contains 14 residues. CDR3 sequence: CASSRSRGREKLFF. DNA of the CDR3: TGTGCCAGCAGCCGTTCCAGGGGGCGGGAAAAACTGTTTTTT.

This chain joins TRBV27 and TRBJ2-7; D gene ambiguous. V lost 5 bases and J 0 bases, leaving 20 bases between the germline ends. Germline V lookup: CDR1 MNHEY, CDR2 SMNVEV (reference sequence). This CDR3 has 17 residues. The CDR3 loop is CASSRAAWVRSSYEQYF. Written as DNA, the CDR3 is TGTGCCAGCAGTCGCGCAGCCTGGGTTAGAAGCTCCTACGAGCAGTACTTC.

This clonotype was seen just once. The CDR3, as DNA: TGTGCCAGCAGCCAGTGGGTGGGGGAGACCCAGTACTTC. As protein: CASSQWVGETQYF. V gene TRBV3-1 combines with J gene TRBJ2-5; D ambiguous. CDR1 and CDR2 (germline): LGHDT, YNNKEL (reference sequence). The V and J ends lost 3 bases and 5 bases respectively, with 10 bases between them. This CDR3 is 13 amino acids long.

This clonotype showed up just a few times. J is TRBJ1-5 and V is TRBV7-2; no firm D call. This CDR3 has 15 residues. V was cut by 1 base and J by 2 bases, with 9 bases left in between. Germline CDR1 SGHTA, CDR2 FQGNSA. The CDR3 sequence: CASSLEPLGNQPQHF. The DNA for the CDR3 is TGTGCCAGCAGCTTAGAGCCTCTGGGCAATCAGCCCCAGCATTTT.

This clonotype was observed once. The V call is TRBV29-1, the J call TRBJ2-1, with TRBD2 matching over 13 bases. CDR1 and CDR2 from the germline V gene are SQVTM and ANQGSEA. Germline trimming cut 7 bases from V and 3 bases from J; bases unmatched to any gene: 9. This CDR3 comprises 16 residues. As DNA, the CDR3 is TGCAGCGCTCAACTAGCGGGAGGGATGGACTACAATGAGCAGTTCTTC. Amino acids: CSAQLAGGMDYNEQFF.

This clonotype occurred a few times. This CDR3 is CASSDKTFAGELFF. CDR3 DNA sequence: TGTGCCAGCAGTGATAAAACTTTTGCCGGGGAGCTGTTTTTT. V gene TRBV2 combines with J gene TRBJ2-2; no clear D. Trimming took off 3 bases at V and 6 bases at J, with 11 bases between the two ends. Germline CDR1 SNHLY, CDR2 FYNNEI. This CDR3 region has 14 residues. Combining the CDR3 with reference TRBV2 and TRBJ2-2 gives the whole variable domain EPEVTQTPSHQVTQMGQEVILRCVPISNHLYFYWYRQILGQKVEFLVSFYNNEISEKSEIFDDQFSVERPDGSNFTLKIRSTKLEDSAMYFCASSDKTFAGELFFGEGSRLTVL.

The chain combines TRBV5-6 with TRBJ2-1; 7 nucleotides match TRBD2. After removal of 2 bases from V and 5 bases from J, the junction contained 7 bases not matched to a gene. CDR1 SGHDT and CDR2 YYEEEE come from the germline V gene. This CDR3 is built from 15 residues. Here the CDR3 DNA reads TGTGCCAGCAGCTTCCCTAGCGGAGGAAACAATGAGCAGTTCTTC. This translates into CASSFPSGGNNEQFF. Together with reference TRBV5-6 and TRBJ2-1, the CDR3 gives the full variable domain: DAGVTQSPTHLIKTRGQQVTLRCSPKSGHDTVSWYQQALGQGPQFIFQYYEEEERQRGNFPDRFSGHQFPNYSSELNVNALLLGDSALYLCASSFPSGGNNEQFFGPGTRLTVL.

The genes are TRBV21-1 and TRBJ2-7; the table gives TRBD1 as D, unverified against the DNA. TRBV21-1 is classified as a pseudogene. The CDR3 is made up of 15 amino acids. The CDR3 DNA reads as TGTGCCAGCAGCAAAGAAGATTCCAGGGTCTACGAGCAGTACTTC. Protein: CASSKEDSRVYEQYF.

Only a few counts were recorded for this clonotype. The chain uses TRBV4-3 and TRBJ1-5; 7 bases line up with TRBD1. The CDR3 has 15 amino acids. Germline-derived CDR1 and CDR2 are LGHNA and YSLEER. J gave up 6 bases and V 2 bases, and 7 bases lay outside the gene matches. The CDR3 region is CASSQQTGSGQPQHF. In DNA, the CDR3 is TGCGCCAGCAGCCAACAGACAGGGTCGGGTCAGCCCCAGCATTTT.

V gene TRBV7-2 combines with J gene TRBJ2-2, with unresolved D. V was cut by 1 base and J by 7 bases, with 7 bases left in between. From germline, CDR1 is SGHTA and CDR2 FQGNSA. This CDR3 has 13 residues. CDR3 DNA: TGTGCCAGCAGCTTAGACTCAATCGGGGAGCTGTTTTTT. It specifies CASSLDSIGELFF.

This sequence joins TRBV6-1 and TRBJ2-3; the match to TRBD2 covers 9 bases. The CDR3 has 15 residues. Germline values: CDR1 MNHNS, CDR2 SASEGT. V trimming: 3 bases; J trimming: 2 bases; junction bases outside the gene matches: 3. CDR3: CASSDSGGNTDTQYF. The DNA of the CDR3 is TGTGCCAGCAGTGATAGCGGGGGAAACACAGATACGCAGTATTTT.

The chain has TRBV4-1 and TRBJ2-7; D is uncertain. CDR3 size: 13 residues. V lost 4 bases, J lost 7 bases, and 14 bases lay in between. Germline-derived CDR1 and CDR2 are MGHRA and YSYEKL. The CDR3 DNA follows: TGCGCCAGCAGCCTCAGGAGTTTCGATGAGCAGTACTTC. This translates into CASSLRSFDEQYF.

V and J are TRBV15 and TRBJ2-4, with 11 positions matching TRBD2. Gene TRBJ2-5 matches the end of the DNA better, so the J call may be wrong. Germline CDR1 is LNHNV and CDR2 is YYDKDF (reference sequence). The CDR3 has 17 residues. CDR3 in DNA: TGTGCCACCAGCACCCTGGGACTAGCGGAGAATCAAGAGACCCAGTACTTC. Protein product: CATSTLGLAENQETQYF.

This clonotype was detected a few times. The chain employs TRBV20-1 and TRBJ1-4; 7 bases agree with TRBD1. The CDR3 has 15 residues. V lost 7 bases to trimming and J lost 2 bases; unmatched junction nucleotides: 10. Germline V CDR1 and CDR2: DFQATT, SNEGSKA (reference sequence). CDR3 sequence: CSVPAPGGTNEKLFF. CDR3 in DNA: TGCAGTGTCCCGGCCCCAGGGGGGACTAATGAAAAACTGTTTTTT.

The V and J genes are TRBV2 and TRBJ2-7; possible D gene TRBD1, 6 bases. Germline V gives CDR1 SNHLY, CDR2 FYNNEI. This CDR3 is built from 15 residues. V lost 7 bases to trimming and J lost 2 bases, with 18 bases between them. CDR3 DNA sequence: TGTGCCAGCAAGGGGTTAGGGGGAGTACCCTACGAGCAGTACTTC. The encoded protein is CASKGLGGVPYEQYF.

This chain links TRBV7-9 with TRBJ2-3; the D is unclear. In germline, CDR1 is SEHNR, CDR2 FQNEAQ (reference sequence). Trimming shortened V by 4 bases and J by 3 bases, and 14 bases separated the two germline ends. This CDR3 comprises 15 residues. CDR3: CASSYYTKETDTQYF. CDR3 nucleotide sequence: TGTGCCAGCAGCTACTACACCAAGGAAACAGATACGCAGTATTTT.

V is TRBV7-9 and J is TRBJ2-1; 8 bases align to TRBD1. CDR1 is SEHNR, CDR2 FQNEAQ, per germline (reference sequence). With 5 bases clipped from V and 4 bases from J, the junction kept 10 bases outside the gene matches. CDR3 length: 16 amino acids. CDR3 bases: TGTGCCAGCAGCCAGACCAGGGGGCCCTCTTACAATGAGCAGTTCTTC. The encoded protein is CASSQTRGPSYNEQFF.

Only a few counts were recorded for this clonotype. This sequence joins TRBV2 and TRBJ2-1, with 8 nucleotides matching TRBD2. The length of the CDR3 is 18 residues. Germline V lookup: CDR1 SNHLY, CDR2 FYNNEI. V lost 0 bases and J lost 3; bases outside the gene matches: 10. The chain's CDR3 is CASSEAHLSSGSYNEQFF. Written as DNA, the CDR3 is TGTGCCAGCAGTGAAGCGCACTTATCAAGCGGGAGCTACAATGAGCAGTTCTTC.